The 10 T cell receptor beta chains below were found in one sample sequenced in a study of T cells in localized non-small cell lung cancer. Method: immunoSEQ multiplex PCR; TCRdb's copy keeps in-frame clones and lacks some. The table shows approximately 30,000 clones, with around 90% occurring only once. The sample in question was peripheral blood, obtained before any cancer treatment. The receptors derive from a woman aged 18-49 years with stage I lung adenocarcinoma.

V gene TRBV30 combines with J gene TRBJ1-1, with D unclear. The germline V gene encodes CDR1 GTSNPN and CDR2 SVGIG (reference sequence). With 2 bases removed from V and 5 bases from J, the gap between germline ends came to 12 bases. The CDR3 has 13 residues. CDR3 region: CAWSRLRVTEAFF. In DNA, the CDR3 is TGTGCCTGGAGTCGCCTTAGAGTGACTGAAGCTTTCTTT.

CDR3 coding DNA: TGTGCCAGCAGCGAAAGCCCGGGTAGACTAGCGGGAGGGAGGTACAATGAGCAGTTCTTC. This gives the protein CASSESPGRLAGGRYNEQFF. This chain connects TRBV2 to TRBJ2-1, with TRBD2 identical over 14 bases. CDR3 length: 20 residues. The germline CDR1 and CDR2 sequences are SNHLY and FYNNEI. Germline trimming cut 6 bases from V and 4 bases from J; bases unmatched to any gene: 17.

The chain uses TRBV6-1 and TRBJ2-7; TRBD1 matches 9 bases. Trimming at V came to 0 bases and at J to 9 bases, leaving 9 bases not matched to a gene. The CDR3 has 15 residues. Per the germline V gene, CDR1 is MNHNS and CDR2 is SASEGT. The CDR3 bases are TGTGCCAGCAGTGAAGCCCTTACAGGGGGCGGTGGGCAGTACTTC. Its protein is CASSEALTGGGGQYF.

This clone was observed once. The chain recombines TRBV7-2 with TRBJ2-1, with D perhaps matching TRBD2 (5 bases). Germline V gene sequence: CDR1 SGHTA, CDR2 FQGNSA. Deletions cut 1 base from V and 10 bases from J, with 14 bases between. The CDR3 is 14 amino acids. CDR3 DNA sequence: TGTGCCAGCAGCTTAGGCTTCGGAGGCGGAGAGCAGTTCTTC. Its translation: CASSLGFGGGEQFF.

V is TRBV9 and J is TRBJ2-3, with D possibly being TRBD2 (9 bases). Trimming removed 3 bases from V and 4 bases from J, with 15 bases in between. CDR3 length equals 15 residues. Germline CDR1 reads SGDLS; CDR2 reads YYNGEE. The CDR3 loop reads CASSASGDRSDTQYF. The CDR3 DNA is TGTGCCAGCAGCGCTAGCGGGGACAGGTCAGATACGCAGTATTTT.

In regard to this clone: Other DNA sequences from this sample encode an identical CDR3 as well. The chain is built from TRBV5-1 and TRBJ1-2, with 10 bases matching TRBD1. The germline CDR1 and CDR2 sequences are SGHRS and YFSETQ. The CDR3 is 15 residues long. V lost 5 bases to trimming and J lost 5 bases; unmatched junction nucleotides: 9. CDR3 sequence: CASRGQGTSQYGYTF. Written as DNA, the CDR3 is TGCGCCAGCAGGGGACAGGGGACGAGTCAATATGGCTACACCTTC. Looking up the rest from reference TRBV5-1 and TRBJ1-2 gives the full variable domain: KAGVTQTPRYLIKTRGQQVTLSCSPISGHRSVSWYQQTPGQGLQFLFEYFSETQRNKGNFPGRFSGRQFSNSRSEMNVSTLELGDSALYLCASRGQGTSQYGYTFGSGTRLTVV.

The chain is built from TRBV29-1 and TRBJ1-4, with D uncertain. Germline CDR1 and CDR2: SQVTM and ANQGSEA. V was trimmed by 0 bases and J by 6 bases, leaving 14 bases between them. The CDR3 has 15 residues. The CDR3 sequence is CSVEDSTATYEKLFF. The DNA for the CDR3 is TGCAGCGTTGAAGATAGTACAGCTACTTATGAAAAACTGTTTTTT.

V and J are TRBV6-5 and TRBJ2-3; 13 bases align to TRBD2. V shed 0 bases, J shed 8 bases, and the junction held 5 bases outside the gene matches. The length of the CDR3 is 16 residues. Germline values: CDR1 MNHEY, CDR2 SVGAGI. CDR3 nucleotide sequence: TGTGCCAGCAGTTACTCCGGACTAGCGGGAGCTGGTACGCAGTATTTT. It yields the protein CASSYSGLAGAGTQYF.

A note on this clone: Compared with germline, one end of the junction differs, possibly owing to a read error. The gene calls are TRBV28 and TRBJ1-1, with a weak D call TRBD1 (6 bases). The CDR3 length is 15 residues. Looked up from germline, CDR1 is MDHEN and CDR2 is SYDVKM. CDR3: CASRGYRELKTEAFF. DNA of the CDR3: TGTGCCAGCAGGGGTTACAGGGAATTGAAAACTGAAGCTTTCTTT.

By sample fraction, this clone is medium-sized. The chain employs TRBV5-1 and TRBJ1-4, with D perhaps matching TRBD1 (5 bases). The CDR3 loop spans 16 amino acids. The V gene's germline CDR1 is SGHRS and CDR2 YFSETQ. Trimming shortened V by 1 base and J by 1 base, and 11 bases separated the two germline ends. The CDR3 DNA follows: TGCGCCAGCAGCTTGTCGTACAGGCGAACTAATGAAAAACTGTTTTTT. It translates to CASSLSYRRTNEKLFF.